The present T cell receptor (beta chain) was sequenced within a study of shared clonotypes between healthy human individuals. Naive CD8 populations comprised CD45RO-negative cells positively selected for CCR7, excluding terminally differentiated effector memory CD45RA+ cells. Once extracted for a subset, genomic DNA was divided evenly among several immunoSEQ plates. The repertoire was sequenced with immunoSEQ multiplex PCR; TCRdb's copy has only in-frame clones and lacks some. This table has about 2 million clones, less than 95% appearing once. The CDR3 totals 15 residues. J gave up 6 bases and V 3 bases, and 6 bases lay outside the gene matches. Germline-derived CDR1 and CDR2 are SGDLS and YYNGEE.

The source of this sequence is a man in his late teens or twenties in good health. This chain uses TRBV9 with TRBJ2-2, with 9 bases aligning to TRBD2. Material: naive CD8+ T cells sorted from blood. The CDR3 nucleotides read TGTGCCAGCAGCGCCAGCGGGAGGTTGGCCGGGGAGCTGTTTTTT. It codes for CASSASGRLAGELFF.